Listed below are T cell receptor beta chains from one sample, sequenced in a study of CD8+CD57+ T cells in acquired aplastic anemia. Via MiXCR, TCRdb re-called the reads, giving one row per CDR3 protein. This sample yields over 150,000 distinct CDR3 sequences, of which 40% to 65% are seen a single time; about 12% belongs to the top ten. Source material: sorted CD4+, CD8+, or CD8+CD57+ T cells (not recorded which) from PBMCs. These receptors came from a human donor with aplastic anemia. Both conserved end residues are part of each CDR3. A D gene is named only where the DNA matches it firmly. A clone size is listed for some rows: how often the clone was seen (once, few, many), or a class if it is expanded.

>many|TRBJ2-5|TRBV7-8|NA|13
CASSLRLAETQYF
TGTGCCAGCAGCTTGCGGCTAGCGGAGACCCAGTACTTC
>NA|TRBJ2-7|TRBV7-3|NA|15
CASSWAGTPPYEQYF
TGTGCCAGCAGCTGGGCCGGGACACCACCCTACGAGCAGTACTTC
>NA|TRBJ2-3|TRBV2|TRBD1|13
CASQGASTDTQYF
TGTGCCAGCCAGGGGGCGTCGACAGATACGCAGTATTTT
>many|TRBJ1-4|TRBV4-1|NA|15
CASSLLLATNEKLFF
TGCGCCAGCAGCCTGTTACTTGCAACTAATGAAAAACTGTTTTTT
>few|TRBJ2-3|TRBV25-1|NA|16
CASSESGGVGTDTQYF
TGTGCCAGCAGTGAATCAGGCGGGGTTGGCACAGATACGCAGTATTTT
>many|TRBJ2-3|TRBV5-1|NA|15
CATNSFSPSTDTQYF
TGCGCCACTAATAGTTTTTCCCCTAGCACAGATACGCAGTATTTT
>NA|TRBJ2-3|TRBV6-1|NA|15
CASSGPPEGTDTQYF
TGTGCCAGCAGTGGACCGCCCGAGGGCACAGATACGCAGTATTTT
>NA|TRBJ1-2|TRBV10-3|NA|14
CTISESVEHYGYTF
TGTACCATAAGTGAGTCGGTGGAGCACTATGGCTACACCTTC
>NA|TRBJ1-5|TRBV20-1|NA|14
CSARNAEGNQPQHF
TGCAGTGCTAGAAACGCGGAGGGCAATCAGCCCCAGCATTTT
>many|TRBJ2-4|TRBV2|NA|15
CASSEGSVAKNIQYF
TGTGCCAGCAGTGAAGGGTCAGTAGCCAAAAACATTCAGTACTTC
>NA|TRBJ2-1|TRBV25-1|NA|13
CASSEFVALEQFF
TGTGCCAGCAGTGAATTCGTTGCGTTAGAGCAGTTCTTC
>NA|TRBJ2-7|TRBV9|NA|14
CASSVGTLSYEQYF
TGTGCCAGCAGCGTCGGGACACTCTCCTACGAGCAGTACTTC
>many|TRBJ1-2|TRBV5-5|NA|16
CASSSARTRRSYGYTF
TGTGCCAGCAGCTCTGCCCGGACACGTCGGAGCTATGGCTACACCTTC
>NA|TRBJ1-1|TRBV4-2|NA|16
CASSQDHGAKGAEAFF
TGTGCCAGCAGCCAAGATCACGGGGCGAAGGGCGCTGAAGCTTTCTTT
>many|TRBJ2-7|TRBV20-1|TRBD2|15
CSARDPGTSGYEQYF
TGCAGTGCTAGAGATCCCGGGACTAGCGGGTACGAGCAGTACTTC
>NA|TRBJ1-6|TRBV2|NA|12
CASSERNSPLHF
TGTGCCAGCAGTGAACGGAATTCACCCCTCCACTTT
>few|TRBJ2-7|TRBV2|NA|13
CASSELQTYEQYF
TGTGCCAGCAGTGAGCTCCAAACCTACGAGCAGTACTTC
>many|TRBJ1-2|TRBV12-3/TRBV12-4|TRBD1|13
CASSSPRGYGYTF
TGTGCCAGCAGTTCTCCCAGGGGGTATGGCTACACCTTC
>many|TRBJ2-1|TRBV5-6|NA|15
CASSSERTLYNEQFF
TGTGCCAGCAGCTCCGAGCGGACCCTATACAATGAGCAGTTCTTC
>NA|TRBJ1-3|TRBV19|TRBD1|16
CASRKQGAGSGNTIYF
TGTGCCAGTAGAAAACAGGGGGCAGGCTCTGGAAACACCATATATTTT
>NA|TRBJ1-3|TRBV20-1|TRBD1|17
CSARKTGRGSSGNTIYF
TGCAGTGCTAGGAAGACAGGGAGGGGGAGCTCTGGAAACACCATATATTTT
>NA|TRBJ2-2|TRBV20-1|TRBD1|13
CSAGQGNTGELFF
TGCAGCGCGGGACAGGGGAACACCGGGGAGCTGTTTTTT
>NA|TRBJ2-7|TRBV7-8|TRBD1|15
CASSPYRGPTYEQYF
TGTGCCAGCAGCCCGTACAGGGGGCCCACCTACGAGCAGTACTTC
>NA|TRBJ2-1|TRBV9|NA|13
CASGVGAHNEQFF
TGTGCCAGCGGCGTAGGGGCCCACAATGAGCAGTTCTTC
>many|TRBJ2-1|TRBV9|TRBD2|15
CASSVSGVKHNEQFF
TGTGCCAGCAGCGTTAGCGGGGTTAAACACAATGAGCAGTTCTTC
>many|TRBJ2-2|TRBV6-4|NA|15
CASIMAQGNTGELFF
TGTGCCAGCATTATGGCACAGGGGAACACCGGGGAGCTGTTTTTT
>NA|TRBJ2-7|TRBV2|TRBD2|13
CAGAGGKTYEQYF
TGTGCCGGAGCGGGAGGGAAGACCTACGAGCAGTACTTC
>NA|TRBJ2-1|TRBV4-3|NA|22
CASSQDQDYGETGMDSYNEQFF
TGCGCCAGCAGCCAAGATCAGGACTATGGGGAGACAGGGATGGACTCCTACAATGAGCAGTTCTTC
>NA|TRBJ1-3|TRBV25-1|NA|12
CASSPTTSTIYF
TGTGCCAGCAGTCCCACGACGAGCACCATATATTTT
>NA|TRBJ2-2|TRBV19|TRBD2|16
CATSDPGGIDTGELFF
TGTGCCACCTCCGACCCCGGGGGGATCGACACCGGGGAGCTGTTTTTT
>many|TRBJ2-5|TRBV7-9|NA|15
CASSQEQAGGETQYF
TGTGCCAGCAGCCAAGAGCAGGCTGGGGGGGAGACCCAGTACTTC
>NA|TRBJ1-3|TRBV4-2|NA|16
CASSQDWGGSGNTIYF
TGTGCCAGCAGCCAAGATTGGGGGGGATCTGGAAACACCATATATTTT
>many|TRBJ2-5|TRBV7-9|TRBD2|16
CASSDGLAARQETQYF
TGTGCCAGCAGCGACGGACTAGCGGCCCGCCAAGAGACCCAGTACTTC
>NA|TRBJ2-7|TRBV14|NA|12
CASSQDYHEQYF
TGTGCCAGCAGCCAAGATTACCACGAGCAGTACTTC
>few|TRBJ2-1|TRBV15|TRBD1|15
CATSREGRGYNEQFF
TGTGCCACCAGCAGAGAGGGCAGGGGGTACAATGAGCAGTTCTTC
>few|TRBJ2-2|TRBV29-1|NA|13
CSVGILGTGELFF
TGCAGCGTTGGGATACTAGGCACCGGGGAGCTGTTTTTT
>many|TRBJ2-1|TRBV7-9|TRBD2|16
CASNLNRGGSDREQFF
TGTGCCAGCAACCTAAACCGGGGGGGCAGTGACCGTGAGCAGTTCTTC
>NA|TRBJ2-1|TRBV9|TRBD2|16
CASSVGSGGSYNEQFF
TGTGCCAGCAGCGTAGGTTCGGGGGGGTCCTACAATGAGCAGTTCTTC
>NA|TRBJ1-2|TRBV15|NA|13
CATSRGEDYGYTF
TGTGCCACCAGCAGAGGGGAGGACTATGGCTACACCTTC
>NA|TRBJ2-3|TRBV10-2|NA|15
CATTLVLRGTDTQYF
TGCGCCACCACATTGGTCCTAAGGGGCACAGATACGCAGTATTTT
>many|TRBJ2-3|TRBV15|NA|17
CATKTDQGRPSTDTQYF
TGTGCCACCAAGACCGATCAGGGGCGTCCTAGCACAGATACGCAGTATTTT
>NA|TRBJ2-2|TRBV7-3|NA|17
CASSLSPSRRGEGELFF
TGTGCCAGCAGCTTAAGCCCCTCCCGTAGAGGTGAGGGGGAGCTGTTTTTT
>many|TRBJ1-1|TRBV19|TRBD1|14
CASNYDRVGTEAFF
TGTGCCAGTAACTACGACAGGGTGGGCACTGAAGCTTTCTTT
>many|TRBJ2-5|TRBV7-6|TRBD1|17
CASSLSSRGYHQETQYF
TGTGCCAGCAGCTTATCATCCAGGGGGTACCACCAAGAGACCCAGTACTTC
>many|TRBJ2-3|TRBV15|NA|14
CATSEGLEADTQYF
TGTGCCACCAGCGAGGGCCTCGAAGCAGATACGCAGTATTTT
>many|TRBJ2-1|TRBV13|TRBD1|14
CASSFGPGGNEQFF
TGTGCCAGCAGCTTTGGGCCAGGGGGCAATGAGCAGTTCTTC
>NA|TRBJ2-5|TRBV9|NA|16
CASSLGVPGRRETQYF
TGTGCCAGCAGCCTAGGGGTTCCGGGGCGTCGAGAGACCCAGTACTTC
>NA|TRBJ2-5|TRBV7-7|TRBD2|14
CASSLGNGEGTQYF
TGTGCTAGCAGCTTAGGCAATGGGGAGGGGACCCAGTACTTC
>many|TRBJ2-7|TRBV19|NA|13
CASSWTESYEQYF
TGTGCCAGTTCATGGACTGAGTCCTACGAGCAGTACTTC
>many|TRBJ2-5|TRBV2|NA|12
CASMTGGETQYF
TGTGCCAGCATGACAGGAGGAGAGACCCAGTACTTC
>once|TRBJ1-1|TRBV19|NA|14
CASSIEAGTTEAFF
TGTGCCAGTAGTATAGAGGCAGGGACTACTGAAGCTTTCTTT
>many|TRBJ1-1|TRBV7-9|NA|13
CASSFPGNTEAFF
TGTGCCAGCAGCTTTCCTGGGAACACTGAAGCTTTCTTT
>NA|TRBJ1-1|TRBV29-1|NA|12
CSVLQGNTEAFF
TGCAGCGTACTACAGGGGAACACTGAAGCTTTCTTT
>NA|TRBJ2-1|TRBV11-2|NA|13
CASSLFSVNEQFF
TGTGCCAGCAGCTTATTTAGCGTCAATGAGCAGTTCTTC
>many|TRBJ2-1|TRBV19|NA|14
CATRERRSDNEQFF
TGTGCCACCCGGGAACGCCGTTCGGACAATGAGCAGTTCTTC